The rows below give T cell receptor beta chains drawn from one sample of a study of cytomegalovirus exposure and HLA in healthy donors. Produced via immunoSEQ multiplex PCR; TCRdb's table is partial and in-frame only. The table lists about 170,000 clones, roughly 60% of them singletons. Sequenced input: PBMCs. These receptors were collected from a middle-aged man in good health and CMV-seronegative. Both conserved end residues are part of each CDR3. The D gene is left open where the match is weak. Part of the rows lack a size; the others show once, few, many or a class for expanded clones.

v_call: TRBV5-1
j_call: TRBJ2-2
d_call: NA
clone_size: NA
cdr3_aa: CASSLEQVANTGELFF
cdr3_nt: TGCGCCAGCAGCTTGGAACAGGTTGCGAACACCGGGGAGCTGTTTTTT

v_call: TRBV10-3
j_call: TRBJ1-1
d_call: TRBD1
clone_size: NA
cdr3_aa: CATRTGGRNTEAFF
cdr3_nt: TGTGCCACCAGGACAGGGGGTAGGAACACTGAAGCTTTCTTT

v_call: TRBV7-9
j_call: TRBJ2-1
d_call: NA
clone_size: NA
cdr3_aa: CASGGKGSGRNEQFF
cdr3_nt: TGTGCCAGCGGGGGCAAGGGATCCGGACGCAATGAGCAGTTCTTC

v_call: TRBV18
j_call: TRBJ2-5
d_call: NA
clone_size: once
cdr3_aa: CASSPPGNLGETQYF
cdr3_nt: TGTGCCAGCTCACCTCCGGGGAACTTAGGAGAGACCCAGTACTTC

v_call: TRBV5-4
j_call: TRBJ1-2
d_call: TRBD1
clone_size: NA
cdr3_aa: CASSQGQGADYGYTF
cdr3_nt: TGTGCCAGCAGCCAAGGACAGGGAGCCGACTATGGCTACACCTTC

v_call: TRBV9
j_call: TRBJ1-6
d_call: NA
clone_size: few
cdr3_aa: CASSPQTDSPLHF
cdr3_nt: TGTGCCAGCAGCCCACAGACAGATTCACCCCTCCACTTT

v_call: TRBV14
j_call: TRBJ2-7
d_call: NA
clone_size: few
cdr3_aa: CASSEGRTIYEQYF
cdr3_nt: TGTGCCAGCAGCGAGGGACGGACTATCTACGAGCAGTACTTC

v_call: TRBV29-1
j_call: TRBJ1-1
d_call: TRBD1
clone_size: NA
cdr3_aa: CSVARQGGTEAFF
cdr3_nt: TGCAGCGTTGCCCGACAGGGGGGGACTGAAGCTTTCTTT

v_call: TRBV19
j_call: TRBJ2-7
d_call: TRBD1
clone_size: NA
cdr3_aa: CASRESPGQVYEQYF
cdr3_nt: TGTGCCAGTAGAGAATCCCCGGGACAGGTCTACGAGCAGTACTTC

v_call: TRBV25-1
j_call: TRBJ1-3
d_call: NA
clone_size: few
cdr3_aa: CASTPGGGFSGNTIYF
cdr3_nt: TGTGCCAGCACACCCGGGGGGGGCTTCTCTGGAAACACCATATATTTT